The 12 T cell receptor beta chains reported below all come from one sample, sequenced in a study of T cell changes during pregnancy in multiple sclerosis. The table came from immunoSEQ multiplex PCR; TCRdb's copy has only in-frame clones and leaves some out. The data hold around 22,000 clones, with more than 85% observed a single time. Sequencing was performed on CD4+ T cells from peripheral blood mononuclear cells, taken after pregnancy. These TCRs come from a female donor in good health, enrolled as a control in a pregnancy study.

The chain couples TRBV6-5 to TRBJ2-1; 7 bases align to TRBD1. CDR1 is MNHEY, CDR2 SVGAGI, per germline. CDR3 size: 13 residues. V lost 5 bases and J lost 4; bases outside the gene matches: 2. This CDR3 is CASSGGQYNEQFF. The CDR3 DNA follows: TGTGCCAGCAGTGGGGGACAGTACAATGAGCAGTTCTTC.

V and J are TRBV6-5 and TRBJ2-5; D may be TRBD1 (6 bases). This CDR3 has 14 amino acids. Germline V gives CDR1 MNHEY, CDR2 SVGAGI. Deletions cut 0 bases from V and 11 bases from J, with 16 bases between. The CDR3 nucleotides read TGTGCCAGCAGTTACTCGGGGGCCACTGGGGAGCAGTACTTC. It translates to CASSYSGATGEQYF.

The CDR3 is CASSSESGLEQYF. The CDR3 region has the DNA TGTGCCAGCAGCTCAGAATCAGGGCTCGAGCAGTACTTC. This chain links TRBV7-2 with TRBJ2-7; D might be TRBD1 (5 bases). The CDR3 covers 13 residues. CDR1 is SGHTA and CDR2 is FQGNSA in the germline V gene. V lost 4 bases and J lost 6, with 13 bases in between.

The chain employs TRBV11-3 and TRBJ1-1; a weak D match, TRBD1 (5 bases). CDR1 and CDR2 from the germline V gene are SGHNT and YENEEA. CDR3 length: 13 amino acids. Trimming shortened V by 5 bases and J by 1 base, and 8 bases separated the two germline ends. CDR3: CASSTQENTEAFF. In nucleotides, the CDR3 is TGTGCCAGCAGCACACAGGAGAACACTGAAGCTTTCTTT.

J is TRBJ1-2 and V is TRBV10-3; a weak D match, TRBD1 (6 bases). The V end lost 3 bases, the J end lost 12 bases, and 17 bases lay between the germline ends. This CDR3 is 13 amino acids long. Germline lookup yields CDR1 ENHRY and CDR2 SYGVKD. Here the CDR3 DNA reads TGTGCCATCAGTGAAGTGGACAGTATGGCTAACACCTTC. Translation gives CAISEVDSMANTF.

This chain joins TRBV6-6 and TRBJ1-3, with TRBD1 as a possible D gene (6 bases). The CDR3 extends over 16 amino acids. Germline assignment: CDR1 MNHNY and CDR2 SVGAGI (reference sequence). Trimming left V 6 bases short and J 4 bases short, with 19 bases between. CDR3 residues: CASRLDRNWVGNTIYF. Here the CDR3 DNA reads TGTGCCAGCAGACTCGACAGGAATTGGGTCGGAAACACCATATATTTT.

This clone has just one count. The DNA for the CDR3 is TGTGCCAGCTCACGCCGGGAGGCAAGCACAGATACGCAGTATTTT. Its protein is CASSRREASTDTQYF. The chain has TRBV18 and TRBJ2-3; 7 positions agree with TRBD2. The CDR3 has 15 residues. The germline V gene encodes CDR1 KGHSH and CDR2 LQKENI. J lost 0 bases, V lost 4 bases, and 4 bases had no gene match.

The V gene is TRBV6-4, the J gene TRBJ2-7, with D maybe TRBD2 (7 bases). V lost 9 bases and J lost 5, with 20 bases in between. Germline CDR1 is MRHNA and CDR2 is SNTAGT. The CDR3 runs to 14 residues. As DNA, the CDR3 is TGTGCCAGACCGAGGCTGCCGGGGGGCCACGAGCAGTACTTC. Translating gives CARPRLPGGHEQYF.

The rearrangement uses TRBV5-4 and TRBJ2-3; D gene unclear. The germline gives CDR1 SGHNT, CDR2 YYREEE (reference sequence). The CDR3 contains 16 residues. V lost 3 bases, J lost 1 base, and 15 bases lay in between. CDR3 residues: CASSSDPSLRTDTQYF. The CDR3 DNA follows: TGTGCCAGCAGCTCGGATCCTAGTTTGCGCACAGATACGCAGTATTTT.

The chain employs TRBV19 and TRBJ2-5; 11 bases map to TRBD2. Germline V gene data show CDR1 as LNHDA and CDR2 as SQIVND (reference sequence). The junction had 8 bases not matched to a gene; V was cut back by 5 bases and J by 3 bases. The CDR3 totals 16 residues. CDR3 coding DNA: TGTGCCAGTAGTCTATTATCTAGCGGGGGGAAAGAGACCCAGTACTTC. Translated: CASSLLSSGGKETQYF. The full variable domain, in which reference TRBV19 and TRBJ2-5 provide the parts outside the CDR3, is DGGITQSPKYLFRKEGQNVTLSCEQNLNHDAMYWYRQDPGQGLRLIYYSQIVNDFQKGDIAEGYSVSREKKESFPLTVTSAQKNPTAFYLCASSLLSSGGKETQYFGPGTRLLVL.

V is TRBV7-3 and J is TRBJ2-1, with a tentative D call TRBD2 (6 bases). The CDR3 extends over 13 amino acids. The V end lost 3 bases, the J end lost 6 bases, and 9 bases lay between the germline ends. Per the germline V gene, CDR1 is SGHTA and CDR2 is FQGTGA. In DNA, the CDR3 is TGTGCCAGCAGCTTTACCGGGGGCAATGAGCAGTTCTTC. Translating gives CASSFTGGNEQFF.

The genes are TRBV11-3 and TRBJ2-7; 8 bases line up with TRBD2. CDR3 length: 13 amino acids. Germline V gene sequence: CDR1 SGHNT, CDR2 YENEEA. After removal of 3 bases from V and 3 bases from J, the junction contained 1 base not matched to a gene. The CDR3, as DNA: TGTGCCAGCAGCTTTGCGGGGGGCTACGAGCAGTACTTC. It translates to CASSFAGGYEQYF.